This is a list of T cell receptor beta chains from one sample in a study of T cells in Graves' hyperthyroidism and ophthalmopathy. TCRdb passed the multiplex PCR reads through MiXCR, listing each CDR3 protein once. The sample contains roughly 200,000 distinct CDR3 sequences, 17% of which appear only once. Sequencing was done on a sample of blood. The receptors originated from a woman aged 45-60 years with Graves' hyperthyroidism. CDR3s include the opening cysteine and the closing phenylalanine or tryptophan. D genes are given only for firm matches. Only part of the rows carry a size: once, few, many, or a class if the clone is expanded.

j_gene: TRBJ2-2
d_gene: .
v_gene: TRBV11-1
abundance: many
CDR3aa: CASSYGSGYTGELFF
CDR3nt: TGTGCCAGCAGCTACGGGAGCGGTTACACCGGGGAGCTGTTTTTT

j_gene: TRBJ2-7
d_gene: .
v_gene: TRBV3-1
abundance: many
CDR3aa: CASSQGRTSKSYEQYF
CDR3nt: TGTGCCAGCAGCCAAGGGAGGACATCTAAGTCCTACGAGCAGTACTTC

j_gene: TRBJ1-5
d_gene: .
v_gene: TRBV18
abundance: few
CDR3aa: CASSPFSGSNQPQHF
CDR3nt: TGTGCCAGCTCACCGTTCTCGGGAAGCAATCAGCCCCAGCATTTT

j_gene: TRBJ1-2
d_gene: .
v_gene: TRBV12-3/TRBV12-4
abundance: many
CDR3aa: CASSPDRVWDYGYTF
CDR3nt: TGTGCCAGCAGTCCCGACCGAGTCTGGGACTATGGCTACACCTTC

j_gene: TRBJ1-5
d_gene: .
v_gene: TRBV28
abundance: many
CDR3aa: CASSQPGDRQPQHF
CDR3nt: TGTGCCAGCAGTCAACCAGGGGACCGGCAGCCCCAGCATTTT

j_gene: TRBJ2-7
d_gene: TRBD2
v_gene: TRBV27
abundance: .
CDR3aa: CASSLGTSGRVSSYEQYF
CDR3nt: TGTGCCAGCAGTCTAGGGACTAGCGGGAGGGTTAGCTCCTACGAGCAGTACTTC

j_gene: TRBJ2-1
d_gene: .
v_gene: TRBV6-1
abundance: many
CDR3aa: CASGLSNEQFF
CDR3nt: TGTGCCAGCGGGCTAAGTAATGAGCAGTTCTTC

j_gene: TRBJ2-7
d_gene: TRBD2
v_gene: TRBV24-1
abundance: many
CDR3aa: CATSDTGLAGANEQYF
CDR3nt: TGTGCCACCAGTGATACAGGACTAGCGGGAGCAAACGAGCAGTACTTC

j_gene: TRBJ2-7
d_gene: TRBD2
v_gene: TRBV4-1
abundance: few
CDR3aa: CASSQQRLAGVYEQYF
CDR3nt: TGCGCCAGCAGCCAACAGAGGCTAGCGGGAGTCTACGAGCAGTACTTC

j_gene: TRBJ1-5
d_gene: .
v_gene: TRBV6-2/TRBV6-3
abundance: .
CDR3aa: CASIPGRVRNQPQHF
CDR3nt: TGTGCCAGCATCCCCGGGCGGGTGAGGAATCAGCCCCAGCATTTT

j_gene: TRBJ2-1
d_gene: TRBD2
v_gene: TRBV24-1
abundance: .
CDR3aa: CATSDRLAAIEQFF
CDR3nt: TGTGCCACCAGTGACCGACTAGCGGCCATCGAGCAGTTCTTC

j_gene: TRBJ2-2
d_gene: TRBD1
v_gene: TRBV27
abundance: few
CDR3aa: CASRTGVNTGELFF
CDR3nt: TGTGCCAGCAGGACAGGGGTTAACACCGGGGAGCTGTTTTTT

j_gene: TRBJ2-3
d_gene: TRBD1
v_gene: TRBV6-2/TRBV6-3
abundance: .
CDR3aa: CASSYSTGAVENTQYF
CDR3nt: TGTGCCAGCAGTTACTCGACAGGGGCGGTGGAGAATACGCAGTATTTT

j_gene: TRBJ2-6
d_gene: .
v_gene: TRBV20-1
abundance: .
CDR3aa: CSATTDAGWANVLTF
CDR3nt: TGCAGTGCCACCACGGACGCCGGCTGGGCCAACGTCCTGACTTTC

j_gene: TRBJ2-1
d_gene: TRBD2
v_gene: TRBV20-1
abundance: .
CDR3aa: CSARELAGNNEQFF
CDR3nt: TGCAGTGCTAGAGAACTAGCGGGGAACAATGAGCAGTTCTTC

j_gene: TRBJ1-2
d_gene: .
v_gene: TRBV12-3/TRBV12-4
abundance: many
CDR3aa: CASSRLPHGYTF
CDR3nt: TGTGCCAGCAGTCGCCTACCCCATGGCTACACCTTC

j_gene: TRBJ2-5
d_gene: .
v_gene: TRBV3-1
abundance: .
CDR3aa: CASSQDEAATQYF
CDR3nt: TGTGCCAGCAGCCAAGATGAGGCAGCGACCCAGTACTTC

j_gene: TRBJ1-5
d_gene: TRBD1
v_gene: TRBV7-9
abundance: .
CDR3aa: CASSAGTGDQPQHF
CDR3nt: TGTGCCAGCAGCGCCGGGACAGGGGATCAGCCCCAGCATTTT

j_gene: TRBJ2-1
d_gene: TRBD2
v_gene: TRBV11-2
abundance: .
CDR3aa: CASTPLGREIYEQFF
CDR3nt: TGTGCCAGCACTCCGTTAGGGCGGGAGATATATGAGCAGTTCTTC

j_gene: TRBJ2-1
d_gene: .
v_gene: TRBV7-7
abundance: many
CDR3aa: CASSPRRSNEQFF
CDR3nt: TGTGCTAGCAGCCCCCGACGGAGCAATGAGCAGTTCTTC

j_gene: TRBJ1-6
d_gene: .
v_gene: TRBV20-1
abundance: few
CDR3aa: CSASMGHNSPLHF
CDR3nt: TGCAGTGCTAGTATGGGCCATAATTCACCCCTCCACTTT

j_gene: TRBJ2-7
d_gene: .
v_gene: TRBV27
abundance: many
CDR3aa: CASSSGVGLEQYF
CDR3nt: TGTGCCAGCAGCTCAGGTGTGGGTCTAGAGCAGTACTTC

j_gene: TRBJ2-7
d_gene: TRBD2
v_gene: TRBV4-1
abundance: .
CDR3aa: CASSLWTSGSYEQYF
CDR3nt: TGCGCCAGCAGCCTTTGGACTAGCGGCTCCTACGAGCAGTACTTC